The rows below give T cell receptor beta chains drawn from one sample of a study of blood T cells in healthy people across ages. One entry per CDR3 protein results from TCRdb running MiXCR on the 5' RACE reads. Of more than 700,000 distinct CDR3 sequences listed, 46% are singletons. The sequenced material came from blood. The receptors originated from a man at least 80 years old in good health. Each CDR3 is given with its conserved first and last residue. D genes are given only for firm matches. Size tells how often a clone was seen (once, few, many) or the class of an expanded clone, and some rows leave it out.

cdr3_length	v_call	clone_size	j_call	d_call	cdr3_nt	cdr3_aa
15	TRBV12-3/TRBV12-4	.	TRBJ2-3	.	TGTGCCAGCAGTTTAGGAAGGTATCGCACAGATACGCAGTATTTT	CASSLGRYRTDTQYF
14	TRBV20-1	.	TRBJ1-4	.	TGCAGTGCTAGAGATCGGCCAACTAATGAAAAACTGTTTTTT	CSARDRPTNEKLFF
15	TRBV12-3/TRBV12-4	.	TRBJ2-2	.	TGTGCCAGCACCCCAACGGCACACCTACCCGGGGAGCTGTTTTTT	CASTPTAHLPGELFF
13	TRBV24-1	few	TRBJ1-1	.	TGTGCCACCAGCAGTAGGCTGAACACTGAAGCTTTCTTT	CATSSRLNTEAFF
15	TRBV30	.	TRBJ2-2	.	TGTGCCTGGAGCCGAGTCCCAGGGAACACCGGGGAGCTGTTTTTT	CAWSRVPGNTGELFF
14	TRBV12-3/TRBV12-4	.	TRBJ1-1	.	TGTGCCAGCAGTGTGAAGGGTGGAGGAACTGAAGCTTTCTTT	CASSVKGGGTEAFF
15	TRBV2	once	TRBJ2-7	TRBD1	TGTGCCAGCAGTAGGGACAGGGGACGGGCCTACGAGCAGTACTTC	CASSRDRGRAYEQYF
15	TRBV27	.	TRBJ1-4	.	TGTGCCAGCAGTTTATCGTACAGGGAAGCTGAAAAACTGTTTTTT	CASSLSYREAEKLFF
13	TRBV6-2/TRBV6-3	few	TRBJ2-5	.	TGTGCCACAAGAAGTTTGGGGTCGGAGACCCAGTACTTC	CATRSLGSETQYF
15	TRBV28	.	TRBJ1-4	TRBD1	TGTGCCAGCATCGGGACAGCGCCCCGAGATGAAAAACTGTTTTTT	CASIGTAPRDEKLFF
14	TRBV5-1	.	TRBJ2-5	.	TGCGCCAGCAGCATCGGAGTGGGGCAGAAGACCCAGTACTTC	CASSIGVGQKTQYF
14	TRBV3-1	.	TRBJ1-4	.	TGTGCCAGCAGCGGACGGGCCGTAGACGAAAAACTGTTTTTT	CASSGRAVDEKLFF
11	TRBV4-1	many	TRBJ2-7	.	TGCGCCAGCAGCCCGTACCACGAGCAGTACTTC	CASSPYHEQYF
17	TRBV7-2	few	TRBJ2-7	TRBD2	TGTGCCAGCAGCTTAATACTCCCGGGACTAGCGGGGGACGAGCAGTACTTC	CASSLILPGLAGDEQYF
20	TRBV7-2	.	TRBJ2-7	TRBD2	TGTGCCAGCAGCTCCCCGGGACTAGCGGGAGGCCCGAGCTCCTACAATGAGCAGTACTTC	CASSSPGLAGGPSSYNEQYF
13	TRBV27	few	TRBJ1-6	.	TGTGCCAGCAGTTTATCGGCCGCCAGCACCCTCCACTTT	CASSLSAASTLHF
11	TRBV5-8	.	TRBJ2-7	.	TGTGCCAGCAGCTTAAAGCACGTGCAGTACTTC	CASSLKHVQYF
14	TRBV20-1	.	TRBJ1-5	TRBD1	TGCAGTGCGGACAGGGGCGGGGGCAATCAGCCCCAGCATTTT	CSADRGGGNQPQHF
12	TRBV29-1	many	TRBJ2-7	TRBD1	TGCAGCGTAGGACAGGGGGCAGACGAGCAGTACTTC	CSVGQGADEQYF
13	TRBV10-3	.	TRBJ2-1	TRBD2	TGTGCCATCGGACTAGCGGGAGTCGATGAGCAGTTCTTC	CAIGLAGVDEQFF
16	TRBV12-3/TRBV12-4	.	TRBJ2-7	TRBD2	TGTGCCAGCAGTTTTACCCTAGCGGGAGGCCCCTACGAGCAGTACTTC	CASSFTLAGGPYEQYF
14	TRBV11-3	few	TRBJ2-7	TRBD1	TGTGCCAGCAGCAAACAGGGGAGCTCCTACGAGCAGTACTTC	CASSKQGSSYEQYF
11	TRBV29-1	.	TRBJ1-4	.	TGCAGCGTTCTCTTACTTGAAAAACTGTTTTTT	CSVLLLEKLFF
14	TRBV11-3	few	TRBJ2-3	.	TGTGCCAGCAGCTCACGGACGGGGGCAGATACGCAGTATTTT	CASSSRTGADTQYF
14	TRBV20-1	.	TRBJ2-5	.	TGCAGTGCTACAGGGGAAGGCACAAGGGAGACCCAGTACTTC	CSATGEGTRETQYF
17	TRBV5-5	few	TRBJ1-5	TRBD1	TGTGCCAGCAGCACCGGGACAGGGGGTCGTAGCAATCAGCCCCAGCATTTT	CASSTGTGGRSNQPQHF
15	TRBV14	.	TRBJ1-2	TRBD1	TGTGCCAGCAGCTACGGACAGGGGGCTTTCTATGGCTACACCTTC	CASSYGQGAFYGYTF
15	TRBV28	.	TRBJ2-3	.	TGTGCCAGCAGTTCTGAGTGGGGGGTTTCAGATACGCAGTATTTT	CASSSEWGVSDTQYF
15	TRBV2	.	TRBJ1-6	.	TGTGCCAGCAGTGATTTCGGGTTTTATAATTCACCCCTCCACTTT	CASSDFGFYNSPLHF
16	TRBV6-2/TRBV6-3	many	TRBJ1-1	TRBD1	TGTGCCAGCAGTCCCAGGACAGGTACGCGGCGTGGTGAAGCTTTCTTT	CASSPRTGTRRGEAFF
16	TRBV4-2	.	TRBJ1-4	TRBD1	TGTGCCAGCAGCCTTTTTTCAACAGGGGCCAACGAAAAACTGTTTTTT	CASSLFSTGANEKLFF
11	TRBV12-3/TRBV12-4	once	TRBJ1-1	.	TGTGCCAGCAGTTTGACGGGTGTAGCTTTCTTT	CASSLTGVAFF
13	TRBV12-3/TRBV12-4	.	TRBJ2-1	TRBD2	TGTGCCAGCAGCCTGGGGCGGGGGGGCGTTGAGTTCTTC	CASSLGRGGVEFF
15	TRBV6-6	.	TRBJ2-5	.	TGTGCCAGCACCGAACTCGGGGAAAAGCAAGAGACCCAGTACTTC	CASTELGEKQETQYF
12	TRBV20-1	.	TRBJ1-2	.	TGCAGTGCTACCGTAGAGAACTATGGCTACACCTTC	CSATVENYGYTF
17	TRBV3-1	.	TRBJ2-6	.	TGTGCCAGCAGCGTACAGGGTTTTACTACTGGGGCCAACGTCCTGACTTTC	CASSVQGFTTGANVLTF
13	TRBV29-1	.	TRBJ2-3	.	TGCAGCACCCGGTCAGGAAAGGGGGATACGCAGTATTTT	CSTRSGKGDTQYF
12	TRBV29-1	.	TRBJ2-7	TRBD2	TGCAGCGCGGGGGGGACGCGCCGCGAGCAGTACTTC	CSAGGTRREQYF
11	TRBV28	few	TRBJ2-4	.	TGTGCCAGCAGTTTTAAGGACATTCAGTACTTC	CASSFKDIQYF
16	TRBV3-1	.	TRBJ2-7	.	TGTGCCAGCAGCCAAGATTGGGCCAGGGGCGGGTACGAGCAGTACTTC	CASSQDWARGGYEQYF
13	TRBV5-1	.	TRBJ1-2	.	TGCGCCAGCAGCTTGAAGAGGACACTTGGCTACACCTTC	CASSLKRTLGYTF
14	TRBV29-1	.	TRBJ2-3	TRBD2	TGCAGCGTAGCCGGGGGGGGGCTGCCAGATACGCAGTATTTT	CSVAGGGLPDTQYF
14	TRBV2	few	TRBJ1-2	.	TGTGCCAGCAGCCCAGAACGGGATAACTATGGCTACACCTTC	CASSPERDNYGYTF
16	TRBV10-3	.	TRBJ2-5	TRBD2	TGTGCCATCAGTGAGTCTCTAGCGGGAGAATCGGAGACCCAGTACTTC	CAISESLAGESETQYF
12	TRBV29-1	once	TRBJ2-5	.	TGCAGCGTGAGACGCCTACAAGAGACCCAGTACTTC	CSVRRLQETQYF
17	TRBV7-6	.	TRBJ2-1	TRBD2	TGTGCCAGCAGCTTGGGGTTTCGGGGGAGGGCCTACAATGAGCAGTTCTTC	CASSLGFRGRAYNEQFF
12	TRBV20-1	.	TRBJ2-2	.	TGCAGTGCCGAGACCCGCACCGGGGAGCTGTTTTTT	CSAETRTGELFF
16	TRBV27	.	TRBJ2-3	.	TGTGCCAGCAGTGCTTACACTCCCCGAAGGACAGATACGCAGTATTTT	CASSAYTPRRTDTQYF
16	TRBV6-6	once	TRBJ2-7	TRBD1	TGTGCCAGCAGTTACCTGGGGACAGGGGGAGGTCTCGAGCAGTACTTC	CASSYLGTGGGLEQYF
14	TRBV10-3	.	TRBJ2-7	TRBD1	TGTGCCATCAGTGCAGGACAGGGCTACAATGAGCAGTACTTC	CAISAGQGYNEQYF
11	TRBV5-1	few	TRBJ1-2	.	TGCGCCAGCAGCGTGGACGGTGGCTACACCTTC	CASSVDGGYTF